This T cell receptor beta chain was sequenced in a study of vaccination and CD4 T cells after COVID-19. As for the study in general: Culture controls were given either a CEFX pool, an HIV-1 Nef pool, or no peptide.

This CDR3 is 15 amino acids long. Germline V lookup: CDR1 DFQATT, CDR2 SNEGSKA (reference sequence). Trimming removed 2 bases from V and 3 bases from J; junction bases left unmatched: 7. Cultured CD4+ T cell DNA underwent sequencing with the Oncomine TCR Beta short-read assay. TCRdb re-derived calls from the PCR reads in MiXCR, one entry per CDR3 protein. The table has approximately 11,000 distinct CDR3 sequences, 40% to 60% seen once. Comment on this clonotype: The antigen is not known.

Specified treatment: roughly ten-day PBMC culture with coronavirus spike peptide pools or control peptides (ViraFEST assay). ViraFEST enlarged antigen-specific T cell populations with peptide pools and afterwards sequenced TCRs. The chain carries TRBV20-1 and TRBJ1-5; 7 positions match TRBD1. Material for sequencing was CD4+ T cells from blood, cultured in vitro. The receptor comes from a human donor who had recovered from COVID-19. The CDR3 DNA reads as TGCAGTGCTAGACGCGGGACAGCCGACAATCAGCCCCAGCATTTT. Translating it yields CSARRGTADNQPQHF.